The next 8 T cell receptor beta chains were all read from a single sample in a study of control samples from healthy donors and cancer patients. Data came from immunoSEQ multiplex PCR; TCRdb stores just in-frame clones and leaves some out. The table shows roughly 55,000 clones, with about 96% occurring only once. The sequencing input was blood. These TCRs come from a woman in her late teens or twenties in good health.

This clone is a singleton in its sample. The chain links TRBV6-6 to TRBJ2-5; TRBD2 is a possible D gene (6 bases). There are 12 residues in the CDR3. Trimming pared 6 bases from V and 6 bases from J, leaving 11 bases between. Germline CDR1 reads MNHNY; CDR2 reads SVGAGI (reference sequence). The CDR3 DNA reads TGTGCCAGCAGGGACTACCATAAGACCCAGTACTTC. This gives the protein CASRDYHKTQYF.

CDR3 bases: TGCGCCAGCAGCCAATCCCTGGGGGGACAACCCTATGGCTACACCTTC. Its protein is CASSQSLGGQPYGYTF. The chain is built from TRBV4-1 and TRBJ1-2; weak D call: TRBD1 (6 bases). There are 16 residues in the CDR3. V was clipped by 2 bases and J by 4 bases, with 17 bases between them. The germline V gene has CDR1 MGHRA and CDR2 YSYEKL.

The rearrangement joins TRBV4-2 to TRBJ2-4; 11 bases are shared with TRBD2. Germline assignment: CDR1 LGHNA and CDR2 YNFKEQ. The junction had 15 bases not matched to a gene; V was cut back by 5 bases and J by 3 bases. This CDR3 spans 19 amino acids. The CDR3 nucleotides are TGTGCCAGCAGCTCACGGGGACTAGCGGACCCTGGGGACAAAAACATTCAGTACTTC. Its translation is CASSSRGLADPGDKNIQYF.

The rearrangement uses TRBV24-1 and TRBJ2-3; D may be TRBD2 (7 bases). The CDR3 runs 17 residues. With 3 bases removed from V and 0 bases from J, the gap between germline ends came to 15 bases. CDR1 is KGHDR and CDR2 is SFDVKD in the germline V gene. The CDR3 sequence: CATSDQRGGPSTDTQYF. Written as DNA, the CDR3 is TGTGCCACCAGTGATCAGAGGGGGGGCCCTAGCACAGATACGCAGTATTTT.

The chain has TRBV5-1 and TRBJ2-2; D might be TRBD1 (7 bases). Germline V gives CDR1 SGHRS, CDR2 YFSETQ. V was cut by 4 bases and J by 7 bases, with 17 bases left in between. The CDR3 is 15 residues long. As DNA, the CDR3 is TGCGCCAGCAGCCCCGTCGGAGGGGGCATCGGGGAGCTGTTTTTT. It encodes CASSPVGGGIGELFF.

This chain joins TRBV4-1 and TRBJ1-1; tentatively, D is TRBD1 (6 bases). The CDR3 runs 15 residues. Germline V gene data show CDR1 as MGHRA and CDR2 as YSYEKL. V was clipped by 3 bases and J by 4 bases, with 15 bases between them. This CDR3 is CASSQTIKGGTEAFF. CDR3 bases: TGCGCCAGCAGCCAGACTATAAAAGGGGGCACTGAAGCTTTCTTT.

The CDR3 nucleotides are TGCGCCAGCAGCCCGGGACCCCTTCGACAGGTAGTCTATGGCTACACCTTC. It yields the protein CASSPGPLRQVVYGYTF. The V call is TRBV5-1, the J call TRBJ1-2; perhaps TRBD1 as D (6 bases). The V gene's germline CDR1 is SGHRS and CDR2 YFSETQ. The CDR3 sequence is 17 residues long. Trimming shortened V by 4 bases and J by 4 bases, and 23 bases separated the two germline ends.

J is TRBJ1-4 and V is TRBV5-6, with 8 positions matching TRBD1. With V trimmed by 2 bases and J by 7 bases, 1 base remained unmatched. The CDR3 extends over 13 amino acids. Germline assignment: CDR1 SGHDT and CDR2 YYEEEE. As DNA, the CDR3 is TGTGCCAGCAGCTTTGACAGGGGTGAAAAACTGTTTTTT. Translation gives CASSFDRGEKLFF.